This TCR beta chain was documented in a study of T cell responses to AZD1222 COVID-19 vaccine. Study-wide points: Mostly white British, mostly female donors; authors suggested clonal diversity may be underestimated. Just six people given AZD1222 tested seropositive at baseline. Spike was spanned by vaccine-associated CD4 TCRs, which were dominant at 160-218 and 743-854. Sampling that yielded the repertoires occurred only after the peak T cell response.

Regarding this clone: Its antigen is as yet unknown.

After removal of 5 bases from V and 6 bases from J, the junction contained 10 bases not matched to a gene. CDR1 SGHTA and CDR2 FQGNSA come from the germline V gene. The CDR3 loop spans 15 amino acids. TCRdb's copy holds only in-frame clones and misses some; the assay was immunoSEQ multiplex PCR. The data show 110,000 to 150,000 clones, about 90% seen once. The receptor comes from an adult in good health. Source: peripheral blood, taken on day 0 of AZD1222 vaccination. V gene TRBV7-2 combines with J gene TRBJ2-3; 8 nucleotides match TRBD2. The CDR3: CASSTSGLVTDTQYF. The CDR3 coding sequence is TGTGCCAGCAGCACATCGGGACTAGTAACTGATACGCAGTATTTT.